This T cell receptor beta chain was sequenced for a study of control samples from healthy donors and cancer patients. Assay: immunoSEQ multiplex PCR; the TCRdb copy retains only in-frame clones and omits some. Among some 220,000 clones listed, around 94% were seen once. With 1 base removed from V and 11 bases from J, the gap between germline ends came to 14 bases. The germline gives CDR1 SGHAT, CDR2 FQNNGV. This CDR3 has 13 residues. The chain joins TRBV11-2 to TRBJ1-1; perhaps TRBD1 as D (6 bases). The sample taken for sequencing was blood. The receptor comes from a man between 50 and 59 years old in good health. Here the CDR3 DNA reads TGTGCCAGCAGCTTAGGAGGGGGTAGTTCGGCTTTCTTT. This encodes CASSLGGGSSAFF.